This T cell receptor beta chain was captured by sequencing in a study of T cell changes during pregnancy in multiple sclerosis. A single count supports this clone. TCRdb's table, derived via immunoSEQ multiplex PCR, lists solely in-frame clones and lacks some. This sample yields fewer than 85,000 clones, of which 92% are seen a single time; over 2.5% belongs to the top ten. The CDR3 covers 15 residues. CDR1 SEHNR and CDR2 FQNEAQ come from the germline V gene (reference sequence). The ends were cut back, 1 base at V and 3 bases at J, with 11 bases in the middle. The TCR sequence derives from a female donor in good health, enrolled as a control in a pregnancy study. Sample: peripheral blood, taken in the third trimester of pregnancy. The rearrangement joins TRBV7-9 to TRBJ2-3; possible D gene TRBD1, 6 bases. The CDR3 spells CASSLGGGKTDTQYF. The CDR3 bases are TGTGCCAGCAGCTTAGGAGGGGGTAAGACAGATACGCAGTATTTT.